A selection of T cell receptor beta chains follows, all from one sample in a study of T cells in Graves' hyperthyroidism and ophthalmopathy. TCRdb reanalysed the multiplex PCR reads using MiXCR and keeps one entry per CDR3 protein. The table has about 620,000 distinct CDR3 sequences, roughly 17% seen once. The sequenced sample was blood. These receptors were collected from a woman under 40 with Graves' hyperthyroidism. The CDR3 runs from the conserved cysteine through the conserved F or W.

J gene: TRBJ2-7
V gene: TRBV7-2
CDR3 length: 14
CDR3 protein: CASSLVPDLGEQYF

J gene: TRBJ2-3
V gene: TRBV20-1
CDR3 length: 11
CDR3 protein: CSAPWGQGPYF

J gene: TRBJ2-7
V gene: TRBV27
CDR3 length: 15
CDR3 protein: CASSPPGLGLYEQYF

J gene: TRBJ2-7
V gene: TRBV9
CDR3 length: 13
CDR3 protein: CASSAATGYEQYF

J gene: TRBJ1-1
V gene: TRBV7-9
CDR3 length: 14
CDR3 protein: CASSFRQTNTEAFF

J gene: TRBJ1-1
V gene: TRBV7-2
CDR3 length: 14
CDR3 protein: CASSLVSGDSEAFF

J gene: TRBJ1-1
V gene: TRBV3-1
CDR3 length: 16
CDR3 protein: CASSRGQGATDTEAFF

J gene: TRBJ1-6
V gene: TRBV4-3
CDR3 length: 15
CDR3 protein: CASSQKGMGNSPLHF

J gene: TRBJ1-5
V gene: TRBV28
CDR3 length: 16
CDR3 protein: CASSLYRNEGNQPQHF

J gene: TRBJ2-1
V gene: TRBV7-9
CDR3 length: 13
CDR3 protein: CASSLVRWDEQFF

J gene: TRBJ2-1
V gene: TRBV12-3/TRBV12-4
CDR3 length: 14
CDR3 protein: CASSSKTGGNEQFF

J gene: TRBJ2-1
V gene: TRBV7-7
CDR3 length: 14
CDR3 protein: CASSFRQGVNEQFF

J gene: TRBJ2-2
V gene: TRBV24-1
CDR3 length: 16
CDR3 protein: CATSDPRTGATGELFF

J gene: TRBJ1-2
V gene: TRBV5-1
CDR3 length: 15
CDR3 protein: CASGPSWNALYGYTF

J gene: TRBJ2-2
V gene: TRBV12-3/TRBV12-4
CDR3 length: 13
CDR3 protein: CASSLGGGGELFF

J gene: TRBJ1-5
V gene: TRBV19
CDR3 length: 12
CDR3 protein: CASSPAGGRQHF

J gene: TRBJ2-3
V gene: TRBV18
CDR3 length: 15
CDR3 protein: CASSPQGSGTDTQYF

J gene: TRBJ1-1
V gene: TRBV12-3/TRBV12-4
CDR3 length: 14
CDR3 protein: CASSIQGMNTEAFF

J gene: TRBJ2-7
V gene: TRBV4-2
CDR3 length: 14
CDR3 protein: CASSQDGGLDEQYF

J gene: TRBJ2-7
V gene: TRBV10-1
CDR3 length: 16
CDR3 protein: CASTINRGQADYEQYF

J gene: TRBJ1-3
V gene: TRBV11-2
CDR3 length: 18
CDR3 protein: CASSFGTAAFYSGNTIYF

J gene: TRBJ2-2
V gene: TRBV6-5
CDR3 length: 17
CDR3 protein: CASSYRPGTENTGELFF

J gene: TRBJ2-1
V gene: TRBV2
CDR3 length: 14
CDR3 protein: CASSGTEIYNEQFF

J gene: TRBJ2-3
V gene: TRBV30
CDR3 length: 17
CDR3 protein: CAWSASGTGGSTDTQYF

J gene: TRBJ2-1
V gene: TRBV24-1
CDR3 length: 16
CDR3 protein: CATSDKTGSSYNEQFF

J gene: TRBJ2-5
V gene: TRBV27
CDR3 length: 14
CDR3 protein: CASSTQGEGETQYF

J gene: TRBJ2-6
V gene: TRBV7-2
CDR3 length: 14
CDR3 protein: CASNDRTGANVLTF

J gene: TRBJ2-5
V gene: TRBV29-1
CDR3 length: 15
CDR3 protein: CSGGGLAGGGETQYF

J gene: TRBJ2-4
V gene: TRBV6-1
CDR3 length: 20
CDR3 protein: CASSSTGGGGFALAKNIQYF

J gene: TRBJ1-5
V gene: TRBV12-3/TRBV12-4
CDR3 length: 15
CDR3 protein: CASSLEPFGNQPQHF

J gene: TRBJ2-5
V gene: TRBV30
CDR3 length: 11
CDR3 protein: CAQTGRETQYF

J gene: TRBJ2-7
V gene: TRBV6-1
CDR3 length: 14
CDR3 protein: CASSPLEDSYEQYF

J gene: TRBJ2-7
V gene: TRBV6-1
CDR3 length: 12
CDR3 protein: CASSEAGNEQYF

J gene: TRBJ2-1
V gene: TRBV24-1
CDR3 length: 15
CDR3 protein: CATSDPSGGNYEQFF

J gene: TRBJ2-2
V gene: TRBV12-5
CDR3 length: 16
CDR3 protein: CASGSTTSGRTGELFF

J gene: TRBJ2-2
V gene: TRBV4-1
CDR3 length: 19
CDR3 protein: CASSQEGLAVLRLGGELFF

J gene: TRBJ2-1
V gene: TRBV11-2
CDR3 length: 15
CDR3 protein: CASSGGTGIYNEQFF

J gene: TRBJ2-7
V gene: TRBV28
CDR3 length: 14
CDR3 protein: CASSIPGQGYEQYF

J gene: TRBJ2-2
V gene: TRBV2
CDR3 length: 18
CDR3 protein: CASSLPWRGLADTGELFF

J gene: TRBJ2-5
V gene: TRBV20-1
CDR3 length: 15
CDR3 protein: CSAPSGPGLAKTQYF

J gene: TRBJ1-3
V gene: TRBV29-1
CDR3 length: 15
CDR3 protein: CSVEVDSWGGNTIYF